The present TCR beta chain was sequenced within a study of T cell repertoires in cytomegalovirus infection. From germline, CDR1 is SGHRS and CDR2 YFSETQ. V lost 2 bases, J lost 2 bases, and 11 bases lay in between. The CDR3 totals 15 residues. TCRdb analysed the reads with MiXCR anew, one entry per CDR3 protein. Here the sample spans 350,000 to 450,000 distinct CDR3 sequences, about a sixth being singletons. Overall study results and limits: Ex vivo responses were dominated by HLA-C-restricted CMV-specific TCR beta clonotypes.

As to this clonotype: Its matching antigen is unknown.

The chain recombines TRBV5-1 with TRBJ1-5; D is unclear. The receptor was derived from a human donor in good health (CMV status not recorded). Some clones in this sample may be carry-over from other donors' samples. Sequencing input: PBMCs. The CDR3 spells CASSFSGVRNQPQHF. CDR3 DNA: TGCGCCAGCAGCTTTTCTGGGGTCCGCAATCAGCCCCAGCATTTT.